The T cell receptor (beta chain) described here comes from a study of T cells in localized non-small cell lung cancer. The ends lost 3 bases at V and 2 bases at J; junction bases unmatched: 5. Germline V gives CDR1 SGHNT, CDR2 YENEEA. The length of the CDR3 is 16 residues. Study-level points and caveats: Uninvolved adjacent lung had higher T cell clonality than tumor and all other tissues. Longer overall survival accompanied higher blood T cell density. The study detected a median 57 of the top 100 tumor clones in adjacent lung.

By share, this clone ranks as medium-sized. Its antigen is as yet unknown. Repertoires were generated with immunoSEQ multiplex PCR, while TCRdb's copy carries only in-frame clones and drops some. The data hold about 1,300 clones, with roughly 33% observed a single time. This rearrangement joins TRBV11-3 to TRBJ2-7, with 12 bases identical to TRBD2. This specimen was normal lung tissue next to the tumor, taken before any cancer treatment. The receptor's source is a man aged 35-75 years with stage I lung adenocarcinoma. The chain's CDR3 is CASSLTSGSSPYEQYF. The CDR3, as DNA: TGTGCCAGCAGCTTGACTAGCGGGAGTTCCCCCTACGAGCAGTACTTC.